These 29 T cell receptor beta chains share one sample of origin, sequenced in a study of cytomegalovirus exposure and HLA in healthy donors (dated by TCRdb to 2017 to 2019). The method was the immunoSEQ multiplex PCR assay. The multiplex PCR relied on a mix of 60 forward primers for TCR Vbeta segments and 13 reverse primers for TCR Jbeta segments. Here the immuneACCESS table is served through TCRdb, limited to in-frame sequences with V and J called. Missing clones are a known gap in these copies; in checked studies unresolved V genes cover under half, and the rest lacks a known reason. This sample gives under 40,000 clones in total; 81% of them show up just once. The ten largest clones represent roughly 9.3% of the sample. Material: PBMCs. Source of these receptors: a woman in her thirties or forties in good health and CMV-seronegative.

The chain combines TRBV7-2 with TRBJ1-6, with D uncertain. The CDR3 contains 16 residues. V lost 2 bases and J lost 5, with 13 bases in between. The germline V gene has CDR1 SGHTA and CDR2 FQGNSA. The DNA for the CDR3 is TGTGCCAGCAGCTTAATGTCAGGCGCTAATAATTCACCCCTCCACTTT. This sequence encodes CASSLMSGANNSPLHF. Supplemented by reference TRBV7-2 and TRBJ1-6, the full variable domain reads GAGVSQSPSNKVTEKGKDVELRCDPISGHTALYWYRQSLGQGLEFLIYFQGNSAPDKSGLPSDRFSAERTGGSVSTLTIQRTQQEDSAVYLCASSLMSGANNSPLHFGNGTRLTVT.

This chain connects TRBV6-1 to TRBJ2-5, with TRBD1 matching over 7 bases. Germline CDR1 MNHNS, CDR2 SASEGT. The CDR3 is 14 amino acids. V lost 6 bases and J lost 3; bases outside the gene matches: 7. As DNA, the CDR3 is TGTGCCAGCAGAACCGGGACAGATAAAGAGACCCAGTACTTC. It encodes CASRTGTDKETQYF.

The genes are TRBV7-9 and TRBJ2-5, with D possibly being TRBD2 (6 bases). The CDR3 spans 14 residues. The V gene's germline CDR1 is SEHNR and CDR2 FQNEAQ (reference sequence). V dropped 3 bases and J dropped 2 bases, with 10 bases sitting between them. CDR3 nucleotide sequence: TGTGCCAGCAGCTTCTCCGGGGGTCAAGAGACCCAGTACTTC. As protein: CASSFSGGQETQYF.

On this clone itself: One end of the junction is discordant with germline, which a read error may explain. The V gene is TRBV7-9, the J gene TRBJ1-1, with D unresolved. CDR3 length: 12 residues. In germline, CDR1 is SEHNR, CDR2 FQNEAQ (reference sequence). The CDR3 DNA sequence: TGTTCCAGCAGCTTGACGGGTCGGGAAGCTTTCTTT. Protein product: CSSSLTGREAFF.

The rearrangement joins TRBV7-9 to TRBJ1-4; a weak D match, TRBD1 (6 bases). Germline values: CDR1 SEHNR, CDR2 FQNEAQ (reference sequence). The CDR3 loop spans 15 amino acids. With 1 base removed from V and 2 bases from J, the gap between germline ends came to 8 bases. The CDR3 sequence: CASSLGGQTNEKLFF. The CDR3 DNA reads TGTGCCAGCAGCTTAGGAGGACAGACTAATGAAAAACTGTTTTTT.

This sequence joins TRBV7-6 and TRBJ1-1, with 7 bases lining up with TRBD1. The junction had 6 bases not matched to a gene; V was cut back by 1 base and J by 7 bases. The germline V gene has CDR1 SGHVS and CDR2 FNYEAQ. This CDR3 comprises 14 residues. CDR3 amino acids: CASSLDRGRGEAFF. The DNA of the CDR3 is TGTGCCAGCAGCTTAGACAGGGGTCGAGGTGAAGCTTTCTTT.

The chain links TRBV2 to TRBJ2-3, with D hard to call. The V and J ends lost 4 bases and 1 base respectively, with 6 bases between them. CDR3 length: 13 amino acids. Germline CDR1 and CDR2: SNHLY and FYNNEI. Here the CDR3 reads CASSVEGTDTQYF. In nucleotides, the CDR3 is TGTGCCAGCAGTGTCGAGGGCACAGATACGCAGTATTTT.

This clone was recorded only once. The chain has TRBV6-5 and TRBJ1-2, with D possibly being TRBD1 (6 bases). Germline CDR1 reads MNHEY; CDR2 reads SVGAGI. This CDR3 is built from 14 residues. V shed 5 bases and J shed 0 bases, with 10 bases lying between them. The CDR3 nucleotides read TGTGCCAGCAGTGACAGGTCCTCTAACTATGGCTACACCTTC. Its translation: CASSDRSSNYGYTF.

The CDR3 spells CASSPKRLAGGPDTQYF. CDR3 DNA: TGTGCCAGCAGCCCAAAGCGTCTAGCGGGGGGGCCAGATACGCAGTATTTT. V usage is TRBV7-9 and J usage is TRBJ2-3, with 12 bases identical to TRBD2. V dropped 5 bases and J dropped 4; count of bases not matched to a gene: 10. Germline-derived CDR1 and CDR2 are SEHNR and FQNEAQ (reference sequence). The length of the CDR3 is 17 residues.

This rearrangement joins TRBV5-1 to TRBJ2-1; maybe TRBD1 (5 bases). The CDR3 is 15 residues long. Germline CDR1 is SGHRS and CDR2 is YFSETQ. Trimming shortened V by 4 bases and J by 5 bases, and 16 bases separated the two germline ends. The CDR3 loop reads CASSPIGGANNEQFF. The CDR3 DNA reads TGCGCCAGCAGCCCCATCGGTGGGGCCAACAATGAGCAGTTCTTC. The complete variable domain, with remaining parts taken from reference TRBV5-1 and TRBJ2-1, reads KAGVTQTPRYLIKTRGQQVTLSCSPISGHRSVSWYQQTPGQGLQFLFEYFSETQRNKGNFPGRFSGRQFSNSRSEMNVSTLELGDSALYLCASSPIGGANNEQFFGPGTRLTVL.

The chain combines TRBV2 with TRBJ1-2; TRBD1 is a possible D gene (5 bases). V was clipped by 5 bases and J by 6 bases, with 13 bases between them. This CDR3 has 13 amino acids. Germline values: CDR1 SNHLY, CDR2 FYNNEI. Here the CDR3 DNA reads TGTGCCAGCAGTCCGGACATGAACCATGGCTACACCTTC. This codes for CASSPDMNHGYTF.

The V gene is TRBV2, the J gene TRBJ2-3, with 12 bases matching TRBD1. CDR3 length: 17 amino acids. With V trimmed by 8 bases and J by 4 bases, 13 bases remained unmatched. Germline assignment: CDR1 SNHLY and CDR2 FYNNEI. The CDR3 protein is CASEGTGGFADADTQYF. Written as DNA, the CDR3 is TGTGCCAGCGAGGGGACAGGGGGCTTTGCTGATGCAGATACGCAGTATTTT.

This clone was picked up a small number of times. The chain carries TRBV28 and TRBJ1-5; D is perhaps TRBD1 (5 bases). Germline V gene lookup returns CDR1 MDHEN and CDR2 SYDVKM. V gave up 3 bases and J gave up 5 bases, with 8 bases separating them. The CDR3 sequence is 13 residues long. The CDR3 nucleotides are TGTGCCAGCAGTTTGCAGGGTGATCAGCCCCAGCATTTT. Its translation: CASSLQGDQPQHF.

This chain connects TRBV5-1 to TRBJ2-7; the match to TRBD1 covers 10 bases. The J segment lost 2 bases and the V segment lost 4 bases, leaving 9 bases of the junction unmatched. Germline CDR1 reads SGHRS; CDR2 reads YFSETQ. There are 16 residues in the CDR3. CDR3 DNA sequence: TGCGCCAGCAGCCCCGTCCCGGGACAGGGGCCCTACGAGCAGTACGTC. Protein: CASSPVPGQGPYEQYV.

The chain links TRBV25-1 to TRBJ1-5; tentative D call: TRBD1 (5 bases). The CDR3 extends over 14 amino acids. Trimming stripped 2 bases from V and 2 bases from J, with 7 bases between. Germline CDR1 is MGHDK and CDR2 is SYGVNS. CDR3 in amino acids: CASSEGAGNQPQHF. DNA for the CDR3: TGTGCCAGCAGTGAAGGGGCCGGCAATCAGCCCCAGCATTTT.

This sequence joins TRBV19 and TRBJ1-3, with 7 bases aligning to TRBD1. Germline V gene lookup returns CDR1 LNHDA and CDR2 SQIVND (reference sequence). V gave up 8 bases and J gave up 4 bases; unmatched junction bases: 14. CDR3 length equals 16 residues. CDR3 amino acids: CASYPSRGGAGNTIYF. The CDR3, as DNA: TGTGCCAGTTACCCCTCCAGAGGGGGCGCGGGAAACACCATATATTTT.

The chain joins TRBV4-1 to TRBJ1-4; TRBD1 matches 8 bases. The CDR3 is 15 amino acids. Per the germline V gene, CDR1 is MGHRA and CDR2 is YSYEKL. V was clipped by 4 bases and J by 7 bases; unmatched bases: 8. The CDR3 DNA is TGCGCCAGCAGCCCTATCGGAACAGGGGGTGAAAAACTGTTTTTT. This encodes CASSPIGTGGEKLFF.

J is TRBJ2-3 and V is TRBV5-1; a weak D match, TRBD2 (7 bases). The CDR3 is made up of 17 amino acids. V dropped 4 bases and J dropped 4 bases, with 22 bases sitting between them. The germline CDR1 and CDR2 sequences are SGHRS and YFSETQ. The CDR3 DNA reads as TGCGCCAGCAGCCCAGTCTCCGGAAGGGGGGGATCAGATACGCAGTATTTT. Amino acids: CASSPVSGRGGSDTQYF.

This sequence joins TRBV2 and TRBJ1-5, with a weak D call TRBD1 (6 bases). Trimming removed 7 bases from V and 7 bases from J, with 14 bases in between. The CDR3 has 13 amino acids. CDR1 SNHLY and CDR2 FYNNEI come from the germline V gene. The CDR3 protein is CASNWAQGQPQHF. The CDR3, as DNA: TGTGCCAGCAACTGGGCGCAGGGGCAGCCCCAGCATTTT.

To note about this clone: A junction boundary mismatches the germline segment, possibly from a read error. This sequence joins TRBV7-9 and TRBJ1-2; D is unresolved. Germline V gene data show CDR1 as SEHNR and CDR2 as FQNEAQ (reference sequence). The CDR3 loop spans 12 amino acids. CDR3 sequence: CSSSLTSPGYTF. For the CDR3, the DNA is TGTTCCAGCAGCTTAACTTCACCTGGCTACACCTTC.

The CDR3 loop is CASSSQGAVEQFF. The CDR3, as DNA: TGTGCCAGCAGTTCACAGGGGGCGGTTGAGCAGTTCTTC. The chain employs TRBV5-4 and TRBJ2-1; 9 bases are a match to TRBD1. Germline CDR1 and CDR2: SGHNT and YYREEE (reference sequence). Trimming took 5 bases from V and 9 from J; bases not matched to a gene: 6. This CDR3 spans 13 amino acids.

V gene TRBV6-6 combines with J gene TRBJ2-7; tentatively, D is TRBD2 (6 bases). Between the trimmed V and J ends, which lost 2 bases and 6 bases, there was a span of 14 bases. Germline assignment: CDR1 MNHNY and CDR2 SVGAGI (reference sequence). The CDR3 is made up of 14 amino acids. As DNA, the CDR3 is TGTGCCAGCAGTTACGCACTAGCTCCATCCGAGCAGTACTTC. It translates to CASSYALAPSEQYF.

The chain joins TRBV15 to TRBJ2-3; 8 bases match TRBD2. Unmatched junction bases numbered 6, after V lost 6 bases and J lost 1 base. CDR3 length: 15 residues. CDR1 LNHNV and CDR2 YYDKDF come from the germline V gene (reference sequence). CDR3 nucleotide sequence: TGTGCCACCAGAAAACGGGGGGGCCGCACAGATACGCAGTATTTT. Protein sequence: CATRKRGGRTDTQYF.

This rearrangement joins TRBV7-9 to TRBJ2-3, with a tentative D call TRBD2 (6 bases). This CDR3 has 13 residues. Trimming removed 4 bases from V and 5 bases from J, with 10 bases in between. Germline assignment: CDR1 SEHNR and CDR2 FQNEAQ (reference sequence). The chain's CDR3 is CASSSLGGDTQYF. The CDR3 region has the DNA TGTGCCAGCAGCTCCCTGGGGGGAGATACGCAGTATTTT.

This chain links TRBV20-1 with TRBJ2-3, with D unclear. The CDR3 consists of 10 residues. Germline V gene sequence: CDR1 DFQATT, CDR2 SNEGSKA (reference sequence). V was shortened by 2 bases and J by 5 bases, with 2 bases between the two germline ends. In DNA form, the CDR3 reads TGCAGTGCTAGACGAGATACGCAGTATTTT. Its protein product is CSARRDTQYF.

J is TRBJ2-5 and V is TRBV4-1; the D gene is possibly TRBD2 (5 bases). The V gene's germline CDR1 is MGHRA and CDR2 YSYEKL. V shed 1 base and J shed 5 bases, with 11 bases lying between them. The CDR3 length is 14 residues. The CDR3, as DNA: TGCGCCAGCAGCCAAGCTGCACTAGTGGAGACCCAGTACTTC. It translates to CASSQAALVETQYF.

J is TRBJ1-6 and V is TRBV15; D is undetermined. This CDR3 spans 15 amino acids. V was shortened by 8 bases and J by 10 bases, with 21 bases between the two germline ends. CDR1 is LNHNV, CDR2 YYDKDF, per germline (reference sequence). The CDR3 DNA reads TGTGCCACCTCCAAGGGAGGGCAGCTGAGATCACCCCTCCACTTT. It translates to CATSKGGQLRSPLHF.

This sequence joins TRBV2 and TRBJ2-3; a possible D gene is TRBD1 (6 bases). V was shortened by 6 bases and J by 6 bases, with 19 bases between the two germline ends. Germline lookup yields CDR1 SNHLY and CDR2 FYNNEI. The CDR3 has 15 amino acids. CDR3 loop: CASSLTKNRVDTQYF. For the CDR3, the DNA is TGTGCCAGCAGCCTTACAAAAAACAGGGTGGATACGCAGTATTTT. Looking up the rest from reference TRBV2 and TRBJ2-3 gives the full variable domain: EPEVTQTPSHQVTQMGQEVILRCVPISNHLYFYWYRQILGQKVEFLVSFYNNEISEKSEIFDDQFSVERPDGSNFTLKIRSTKLEDSAMYFCASSLTKNRVDTQYFGPGTRLTVL.

V gene TRBV5-1 combines with J gene TRBJ1-1; D is possibly TRBD1 (5 bases). Looked up from germline, CDR1 is SGHRS and CDR2 is YFSETQ. The CDR3 spans 14 residues. The V end was cut by 4 bases, the J end by 0 bases, with 10 bases between. The CDR3 protein is CASSPGTLNTEAFF. Written as DNA, the CDR3 is TGCGCCAGCAGCCCTGGGACTCTGAACACTGAAGCTTTCTTT.